This section outlines one T cell receptor beta chain sequence together with its context. Antigen: not known. In the CD4+ fraction, cells were divided into CD45RA+ naive and CD45RA-negative memory subsets. This entry belongs to a study of shared clonotypes between healthy human individuals. Findings of the study overall: Relative to clonotypes present in all four donors, those not shared had lower generation probabilities.

Tens of thousands of T cell genomes (around 0.2 ug DNA) went into each sorted-subset replicate. TCRdb's table, derived via immunoSEQ multiplex PCR, lists solely in-frame clones and lacks some. This repertoire shows hundreds of thousands of clones, 55% to 85% found once; its top ten account for 1.5% to 2%. The sequence was collected from a woman aged 25 to 39 in good health. The specimen sequenced was memory CD4+ T cells sorted from blood. The subset: CD45RA-negative fraction.

The CDR3 protein is CASSFFGLRDTEAFF. The CDR3 coding sequence is TGTGCCAGCAGTTTTTTTGGGTTACGAGACACTGAAGCTTTCTTT. The rearrangement uses TRBV28 and TRBJ1-1, with D unresolved. V was trimmed by 3 bases and J by 3 bases, leaving 14 bases between them. This CDR3 contains 15 residues. CDR1 MDHEN and CDR2 SYDVKM come from the germline V gene.